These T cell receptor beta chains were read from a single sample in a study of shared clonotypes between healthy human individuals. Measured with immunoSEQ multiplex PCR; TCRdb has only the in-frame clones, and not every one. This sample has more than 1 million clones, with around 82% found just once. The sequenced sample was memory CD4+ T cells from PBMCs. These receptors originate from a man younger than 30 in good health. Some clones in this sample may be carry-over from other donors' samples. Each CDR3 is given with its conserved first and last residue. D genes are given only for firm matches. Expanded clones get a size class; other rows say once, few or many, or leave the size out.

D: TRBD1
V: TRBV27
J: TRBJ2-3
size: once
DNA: TGTGCCAGCAGTAGAATGACAGGGGGCATTTTTACGCAGTATTTT
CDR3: CASSRMTGGIFTQYF

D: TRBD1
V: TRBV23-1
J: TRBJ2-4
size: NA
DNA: TGCGCCGGCAACAGGGGGCCACCTAAAAACATTCAGTACTTC
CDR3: CAGNRGPPKNIQYF

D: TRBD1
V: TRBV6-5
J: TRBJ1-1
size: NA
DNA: TGTGCCAGCACCCGGTGGCAGGGGGCCGGGGAAGCTTTCTTT
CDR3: CASTRWQGAGEAFF

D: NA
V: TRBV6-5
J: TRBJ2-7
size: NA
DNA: TGTGCCAGCAGTTCGATACAAACCTACGAGCAGTACTTC
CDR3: CASSSIQTYEQYF

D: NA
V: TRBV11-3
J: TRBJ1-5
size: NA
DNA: TGTGCCAGCAGCCCTGACGGTGATCAGCCCCAGCATTTT
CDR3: CASSPDGDQPQHF

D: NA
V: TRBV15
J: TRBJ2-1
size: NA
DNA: TGTGCCACCAGCATCCATACAGATGAGCAGTTCTTC
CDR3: CATSIHTDEQFF

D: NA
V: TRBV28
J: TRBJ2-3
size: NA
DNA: TGTGCCAGCAGAGAGAACAGGGCCCTTCCGACAGATACGCAGTATTTT
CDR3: CASRENRALPTDTQYF

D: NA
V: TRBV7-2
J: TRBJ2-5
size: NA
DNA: TGTGCCAGCAGCTTAGATCGGCCCCTGGGTCGGGAGACCCAGTACTTC
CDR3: CASSLDRPLGRETQYF

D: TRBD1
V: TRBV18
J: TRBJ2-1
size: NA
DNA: TGTGCCAGCTCACCTCCGACAGGGCGGTCCAATGAGCAGTTCTTC
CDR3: CASSPPTGRSNEQFF

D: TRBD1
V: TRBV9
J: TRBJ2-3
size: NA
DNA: TGTGCCAGCAGCGTAATGACAGGGGGCGAGAATACGCAGTATTTT
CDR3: CASSVMTGGENTQYF

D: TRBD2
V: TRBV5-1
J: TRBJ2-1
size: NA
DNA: TGCGCCAGTAGGCGGACGGCGGGAGTGGATACTGAGCAGTTCTTC
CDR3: CASRRTAGVDTEQFF

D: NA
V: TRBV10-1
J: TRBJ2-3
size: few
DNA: TGCGCCAGCAGTGACGGCCAACCCACAGATACGCAGTATTTT
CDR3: CASSDGQPTDTQYF

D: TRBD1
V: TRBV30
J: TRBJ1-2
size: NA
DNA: TGTGCCTGGAGCTCACAGGGGGCGGATGGCTACACCTTC
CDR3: CAWSSQGADGYTF

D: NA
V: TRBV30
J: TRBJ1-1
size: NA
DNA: TGTGCCTGGAGTCCTTCCGGGGCTGAAGCTTTCTTT
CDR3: CAWSPSGAEAFF

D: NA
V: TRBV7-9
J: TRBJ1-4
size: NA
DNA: TGTGCCAGCAGCTTAGAGGCTGAAAAACTGTTTTTT
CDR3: CASSLEAEKLFF

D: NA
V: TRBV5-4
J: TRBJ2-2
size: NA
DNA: TGTGCCAGCAGCCGCGGTTCCGGGAACACCGGGGAGCTGTTTTTT
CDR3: CASSRGSGNTGELFF

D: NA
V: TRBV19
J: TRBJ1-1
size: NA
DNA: TGTGCCAGTAGTATAGCCCTAGGGGCAGGAGACACTGAAGCTTTCTTT
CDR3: CASSIALGAGDTEAFF

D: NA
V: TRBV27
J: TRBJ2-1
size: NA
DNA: TGTGCCAGCAGTTTATCCATCCGGACATACTACAATGAGCAGTTCTTC
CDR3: CASSLSIRTYYNEQFF

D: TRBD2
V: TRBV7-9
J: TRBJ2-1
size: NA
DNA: TGTGCCAGCAGCCGCAGCGGGACTAAAATCAGCGAGCAGTTCTTC
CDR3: CASSRSGTKISEQFF

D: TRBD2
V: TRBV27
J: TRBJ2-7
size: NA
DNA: TGTGCCAGCAGTGCAAATAGCGGGAGGGCCTACGAGCAGTACTTC
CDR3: CASSANSGRAYEQYF

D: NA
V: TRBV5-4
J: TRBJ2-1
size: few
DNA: TGTGCCAGCAGCGCGCGGTCTAGCCACAATGAGCAGTTCTTC
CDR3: CASSARSSHNEQFF

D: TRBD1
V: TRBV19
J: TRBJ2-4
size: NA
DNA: TGTGCCAGTAGTAGAGGACAGGGAAACATTCAGTACTTC
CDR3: CASSRGQGNIQYF

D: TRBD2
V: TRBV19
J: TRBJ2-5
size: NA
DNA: TGTGCCAGTAGTATCGGGGGAGGGGAAGAGACCCAGTACTTC
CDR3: CASSIGGGEETQYF

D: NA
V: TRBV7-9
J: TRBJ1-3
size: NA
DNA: TGTGCCAGCACCACTCCGGGACGCTCTGGAAACACCATATATTTT
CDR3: CASTTPGRSGNTIYF

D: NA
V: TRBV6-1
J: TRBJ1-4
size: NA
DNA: TGTGCCAGCAGTGAAGGGGGGCTGGGTGAAAAACTGTTTTTT
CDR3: CASSEGGLGEKLFF

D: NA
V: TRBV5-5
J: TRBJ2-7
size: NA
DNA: TGTGCCAGCAGCCGGGACACAAGCTCCTACGAGCAGTACTTC
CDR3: CASSRDTSSYEQYF

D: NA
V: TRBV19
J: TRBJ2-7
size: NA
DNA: TGTGCCAGTAGTGTAGGAGGGGGCGCCTACGAGCAGTACTTC
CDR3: CASSVGGGAYEQYF